These 8 T cell receptor beta chains came from one sample sequenced in a study of control samples from healthy donors and cancer patients (TCRdb year 2020). Library preparation used the immunoSEQ multiplex PCR assay. The clones in this table, taken by TCRdb from immuneACCESS, are in-frame only. Not every clone is retained; where verified, under half of the shortfall comes from an unresolved V gene, and the cause of the rest is unknown. For this sample there are over 75,000 clones; approximately 80% appear just once. Roughly a fifth of the sample is in the top ten clones. The sample taken for sequencing was blood. These receptors were obtained from a man aged 25 to 40 in good health.

The chain employs TRBV5-1 and TRBJ1-1; the D is unclear. The CDR3 has 14 amino acids. Germline loops: CDR1 SGHRS, CDR2 YFSETQ. The V gene lost 4 bases and the J gene lost 3 bases, with 13 bases spanning the gap. In DNA, the CDR3 is TGCGCCAGCAGCCAGATAGGGATGGACACTGAAGCTTTCTTT. It specifies CASSQIGMDTEAFF.

The chain is built from TRBV7-6 and TRBJ2-1; D uncertain. CDR1 and CDR2 (germline): SGHVS, FNYEAQ. Between the trimmed V and J ends, which lost 5 bases and 0 bases, there was a span of 14 bases. The CDR3 is made up of 16 amino acids. CDR3 DNA sequence: TGTGCCAGCAGCCCAGAGGTTACCAGCTCCTACAATGAGCAGTTCTTC. Protein sequence: CASSPEVTSSYNEQFF.

The chain employs TRBV30 and TRBJ2-7; TRBD2 matches 10 bases. CDR3 length equals 13 residues. Unmatched junction bases numbered 5, after V lost 5 bases and J lost 4 bases. The V gene's germline CDR1 is GTSNPN and CDR2 SVGIG (reference sequence). Here the CDR3 DNA reads TGTGCCTGGTCAACTAGCGGGGTATACGAGCAGTACTTC. Its protein product is CAWSTSGVYEQYF.

The chain recombines TRBV28 with TRBJ2-3; D unclear. Germline V CDR1 and CDR2: MDHEN, SYDVKM. The CDR3 extends over 14 amino acids. V lost 11 bases, J lost 0 bases, and 15 bases lay in between. The CDR3: CASAQPASTDTQYF. CDR3 DNA sequence: TGTGCCTCCGCGCAGCCGGCCAGCACAGATACGCAGTATTTT.

The count of this clone is one. The rearrangement uses TRBV10-3 and TRBJ2-3; TRBD1 matches at 9 bases. Germline V lookup: CDR1 ENHRY, CDR2 SYGVKD. Germline trimming cut 4 bases from V and 3 bases from J; bases unmatched to any gene: 8. The CDR3 totals 16 residues. CDR3 protein: CAISGGRTGETDTQYF. The CDR3 bases are TGTGCCATCAGTGGCGGAAGGACAGGGGAAACAGATACGCAGTATTTT.

J is TRBJ1-2 and V is TRBV7-3, with D unclear. In germline, CDR1 is SGHTA, CDR2 FQGTGA. V was pared by 5 bases and J by 4 bases, with 11 bases between. This CDR3 comprises 13 residues. CDR3 DNA sequence: TGTGCCAGCAGCGAGACCCGAGGCTATGGCTACACCTTC. Encoded protein: CASSETRGYGYTF. Combining the CDR3 with reference TRBV7-3 and TRBJ1-2 gives the whole variable domain GAGVSQTPSNKVTEKGKYVELRCDPISGHTALYWYRQSLGQGPEFLIYFQGTGAADDSGLPNDRFFAVRPEGSVSTLKIQRTERGDSAVYLCASSETRGYGYTFGSGTRLTVV.

This clone was seen a handful of times. The chain carries TRBV18 and TRBJ1-6, with a tentative D call TRBD1 (5 bases). V was shortened by 4 bases and J by 10 bases, with 17 bases between the two germline ends. The CDR3 extends over 15 amino acids. CDR1 is KGHSH, CDR2 LQKENI, per germline. The CDR3 loop is CASSLTGNEGSPLHF. The CDR3 DNA sequence: TGTGCCAGCTCACTAACAGGCAACGAAGGCTCACCCCTCCACTTT.

The chain employs TRBV30 and TRBJ2-1; 7 bases fit TRBD1. Trimming took 5 bases from V and 1 from J; bases not matched to a gene: 5. Germline lookup yields CDR1 GTSNPN and CDR2 SVGIG (reference sequence). This CDR3 is 14 amino acids long. CDR3 nucleotide sequence: TGTGCCTGGGGCACAGGGGATTCCTACAATGAGCAGTTCTTC. Translating gives CAWGTGDSYNEQFF. The full variable domain, completed using reference TRBV30 and TRBJ2-1, is SQTIHQWPATLVQPVGSPLSLECTVEGTSNPNLYWYRQAAGRGLQLLFYSVGIGQISSEVPQNLSASRPQDRQFILSSKKLLLSDSGFYLCAWGTGDSYNEQFFGPGTRLTVL.